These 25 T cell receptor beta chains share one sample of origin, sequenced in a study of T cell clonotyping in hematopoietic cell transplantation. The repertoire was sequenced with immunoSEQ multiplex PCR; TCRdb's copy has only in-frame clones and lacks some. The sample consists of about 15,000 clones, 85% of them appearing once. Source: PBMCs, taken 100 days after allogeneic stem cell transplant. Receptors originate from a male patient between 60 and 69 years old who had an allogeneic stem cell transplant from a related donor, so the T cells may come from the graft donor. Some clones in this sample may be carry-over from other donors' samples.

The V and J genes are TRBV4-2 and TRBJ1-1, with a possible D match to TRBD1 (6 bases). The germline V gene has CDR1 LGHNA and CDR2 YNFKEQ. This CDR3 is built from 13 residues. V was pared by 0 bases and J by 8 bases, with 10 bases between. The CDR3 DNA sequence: TGTGCCAGCAGCCAAGAAACAGGGATCGAAGCTTTCTTT. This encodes CASSQETGIEAFF.

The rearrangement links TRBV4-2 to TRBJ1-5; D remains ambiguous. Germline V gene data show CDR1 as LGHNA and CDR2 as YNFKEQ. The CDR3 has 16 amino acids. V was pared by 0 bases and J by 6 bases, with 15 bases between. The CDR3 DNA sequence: TGTGCCAGCAGCCAAGATGGCATGGGGTTCTTTCAGCCCCAGCATTTT. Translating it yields CASSQDGMGFFQPQHF.

CDR3 DNA: TGCGCCAGCAGCCAAGATTCTTGGCAGCGGGGGCAAGAGACCCAGTACTTC. Its protein product is CASSQDSWQRGQETQYF. The chain has TRBV4-1 and TRBJ2-5, with 8 bases lining up with TRBD2. J gave up 2 bases and V 0 bases, and 8 bases lay outside the gene matches. Germline assignment: CDR1 MGHRA and CDR2 YSYEKL. The CDR3 contains 17 residues.

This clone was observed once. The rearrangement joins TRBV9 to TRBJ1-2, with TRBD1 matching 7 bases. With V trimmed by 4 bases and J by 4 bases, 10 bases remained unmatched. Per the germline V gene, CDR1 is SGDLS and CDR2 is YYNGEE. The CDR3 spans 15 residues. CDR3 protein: CASSRSPGGTYGYTF. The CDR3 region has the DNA TGTGCCAGCAGCCGTTCGCCAGGGGGGACCTATGGCTACACCTTC.

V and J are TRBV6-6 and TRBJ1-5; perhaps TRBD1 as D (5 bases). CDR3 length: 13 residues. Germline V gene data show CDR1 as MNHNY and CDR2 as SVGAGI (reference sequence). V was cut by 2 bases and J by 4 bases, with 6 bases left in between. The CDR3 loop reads CASSYRGNQPQHF. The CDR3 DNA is TGTGCCAGCAGTTACAGGGGAAATCAGCCCCAGCATTTT.

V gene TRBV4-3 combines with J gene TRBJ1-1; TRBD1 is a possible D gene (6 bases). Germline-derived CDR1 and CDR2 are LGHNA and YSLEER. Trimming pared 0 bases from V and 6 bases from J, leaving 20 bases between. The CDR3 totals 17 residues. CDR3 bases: TGCGCCAGCAGCCAAGACCTTTTGGACGGGGGGGGCGCTGAAGCTTTCTTT. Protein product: CASSQDLLDGGGAEAFF.

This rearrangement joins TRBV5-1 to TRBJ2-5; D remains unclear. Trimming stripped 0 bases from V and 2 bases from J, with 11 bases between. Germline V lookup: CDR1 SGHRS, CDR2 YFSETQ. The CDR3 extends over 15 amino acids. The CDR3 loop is CASSLAWSAQETQYF. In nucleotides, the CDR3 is TGCGCCAGCAGCTTGGCCTGGTCGGCGCAAGAGACCCAGTACTTC.

The CDR3 sequence: CASSQATSRETQYF. As DNA, the CDR3 is TGCGCCAGCAGCCAAGCAACATCACGGGAGACCCAGTACTTC. V is TRBV4-3 and J is TRBJ2-5, with no clear D. V gave up 1 base and J gave up 5 bases, with 11 bases separating them. Germline CDR1 reads LGHNA; CDR2 reads YSLEER. This CDR3 has 14 amino acids.

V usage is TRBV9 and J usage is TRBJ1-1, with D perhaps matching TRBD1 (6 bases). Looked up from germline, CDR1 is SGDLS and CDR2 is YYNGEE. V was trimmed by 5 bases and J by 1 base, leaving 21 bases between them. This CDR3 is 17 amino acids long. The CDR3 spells CASRPGRGGRKNTEAFF. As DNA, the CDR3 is TGTGCCAGCAGACCTGGCCGGGGGGGGCGCAAGAACACTGAAGCTTTCTTT.

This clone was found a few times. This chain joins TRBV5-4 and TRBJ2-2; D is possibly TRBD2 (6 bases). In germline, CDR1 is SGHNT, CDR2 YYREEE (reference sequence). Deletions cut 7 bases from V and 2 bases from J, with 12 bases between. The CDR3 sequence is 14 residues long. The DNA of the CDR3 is TGTGCCAGCGATGGAGGGGCTAACACCGGGGAGCTGTTTTTT. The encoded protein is CASDGGANTGELFF.

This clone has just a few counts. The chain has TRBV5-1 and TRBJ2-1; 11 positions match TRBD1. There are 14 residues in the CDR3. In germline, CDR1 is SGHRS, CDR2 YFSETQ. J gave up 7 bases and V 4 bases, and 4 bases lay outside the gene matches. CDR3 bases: TGCGCCAGCAGCGAGGACAGGGGGCGGAATGAGCAGTTCTTC. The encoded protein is CASSEDRGRNEQFF.

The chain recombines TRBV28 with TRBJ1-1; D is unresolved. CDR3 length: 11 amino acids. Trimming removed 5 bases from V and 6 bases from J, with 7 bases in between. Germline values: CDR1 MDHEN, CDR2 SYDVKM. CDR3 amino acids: CASSLTSEAFF. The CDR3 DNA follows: TGTGCCAGCAGTCTGACTTCTGAAGCTTTCTTT.

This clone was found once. Written as DNA, the CDR3 is TGTGCCAGCAGCTTACAGGGTGGGGAGGGGCAAGAGACCCAGTACTTC. As protein: CASSLQGGEGQETQYF. The chain recombines TRBV7-7 with TRBJ2-5; 7 bases align to TRBD2. Germline V gene sequence: CDR1 SSHAT, CDR2 FNYEAQ (reference sequence). The trim removed 2 bases at V and 2 bases at J, leaving 8 bases unmatched. CDR3 length: 16 amino acids.

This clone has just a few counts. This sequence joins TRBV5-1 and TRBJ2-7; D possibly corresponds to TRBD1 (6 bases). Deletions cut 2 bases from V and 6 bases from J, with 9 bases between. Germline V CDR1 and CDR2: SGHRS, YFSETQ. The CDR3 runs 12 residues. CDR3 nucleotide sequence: TGCGCCAGCAGCTTAACAGGGACCGAGCAGTACTTC. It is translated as CASSLTGTEQYF.

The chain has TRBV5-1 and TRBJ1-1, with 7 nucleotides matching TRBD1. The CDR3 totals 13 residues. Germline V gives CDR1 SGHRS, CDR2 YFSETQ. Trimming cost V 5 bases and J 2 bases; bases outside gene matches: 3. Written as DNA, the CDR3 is TGCGCCAGCAGACGGGACAGTAACACTGAAGCTTTCTTT. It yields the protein CASRRDSNTEAFF.

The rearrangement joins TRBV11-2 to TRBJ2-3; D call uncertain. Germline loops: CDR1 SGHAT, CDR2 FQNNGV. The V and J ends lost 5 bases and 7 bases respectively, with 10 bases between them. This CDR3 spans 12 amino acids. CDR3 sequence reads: CASSPYSYTQYF. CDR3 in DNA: TGTGCCAGCAGCCCATACTCTTATACGCAGTATTTT.

CDR3 DNA: TGTGCCAGCAGCTTGGCTGGCTCCGGGACCCCAATTTACGAGCAGTACTTC. This gives the protein CASSLAGSGTPIYEQYF. The V call is TRBV5-6, the J call TRBJ2-7; D might be TRBD1 or TRBD2, each matching 5 bases. The germline gives CDR1 SGHDT, CDR2 YYEEEE. This CDR3 is built from 17 residues. V gave up 0 bases and J gave up 4 bases, with 20 bases separating them. Drawing the rest from reference TRBV5-6 and TRBJ2-7, the complete variable domain is DAGVTQSPTHLIKTRGQQVTLRCSPKSGHDTVSWYQQALGQGPQFIFQYYEEEERQRGNFPDRFSGHQFPNYSSELNVNALLLGDSALYLCASSLAGSGTPIYEQYFGPGTRLTVT.

CDR3 bases: TGTGCCAGCAGCAACGAGGCTTACACCGGGGAGCTGTTTTTT. Its translation is CASSNEAYTGELFF. The rearrangement joins TRBV6-4 to TRBJ2-2; the D is unclear. The germline CDR1 and CDR2 sequences are MRHNA and SNTAGT. The CDR3 is 14 residues long. With 6 bases removed from V and 3 bases from J, the gap between germline ends came to 11 bases.

CDR3 in amino acids: CASSLDRAANYGYTF. The CDR3 DNA sequence: TGTGCCAGCAGCCTGGACAGGGCCGCTAACTATGGCTACACCTTC. The rearrangement joins TRBV5-4 to TRBJ1-2; 8 bases are shared with TRBD1. Trimming at V came to 4 bases and at J to 0 bases, leaving 5 bases not matched to a gene. This CDR3 has 15 amino acids. Germline CDR1 reads SGHNT; CDR2 reads YYREEE (reference sequence).

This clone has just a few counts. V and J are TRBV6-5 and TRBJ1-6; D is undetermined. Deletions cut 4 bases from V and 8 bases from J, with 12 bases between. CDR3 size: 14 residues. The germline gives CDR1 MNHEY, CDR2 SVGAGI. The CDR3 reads CASSFGVEDSPLHF. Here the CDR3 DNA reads TGTGCCAGCAGTTTCGGGGTCGAGGATTCACCCCTCCACTTT.

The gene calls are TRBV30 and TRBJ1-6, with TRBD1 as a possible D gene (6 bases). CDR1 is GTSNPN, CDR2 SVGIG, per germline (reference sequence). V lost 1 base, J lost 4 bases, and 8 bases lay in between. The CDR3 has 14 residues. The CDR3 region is CAWSDRVYNSPLHF. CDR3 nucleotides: TGTGCCTGGAGTGACAGGGTTTATAATTCACCCCTCCACTTT.

This CDR3 reads CASSSVLPGELFF. CDR3 DNA sequence: TGTGCCAGCAGTTCTGTCCTCCCCGGGGAGCTGTTTTTT. The gene calls are TRBV2 and TRBJ2-2; D is uncertain. V was trimmed by 5 bases and J by 6 bases, leaving 10 bases between them. CDR1 is SNHLY and CDR2 is FYNNEI in the germline V gene. The CDR3 has 13 amino acids. The whole variable domain, remainder taken from reference TRBV2 and TRBJ2-2, is EPEVTQTPSHQVTQMGQEVILRCVPISNHLYFYWYRQILGQKVEFLVSFYNNEISEKSEIFDDQFSVERPDGSNFTLKIRSTKLEDSAMYFCASSSVLPGELFFGEGSRLTVL.

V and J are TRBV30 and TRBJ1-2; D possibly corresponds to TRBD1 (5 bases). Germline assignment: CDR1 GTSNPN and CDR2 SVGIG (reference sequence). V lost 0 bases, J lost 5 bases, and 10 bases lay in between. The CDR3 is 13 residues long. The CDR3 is CAWSVTGGYGYTF. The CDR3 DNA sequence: TGTGCCTGGAGTGTAACGGGGGGGTATGGCTACACCTTC.

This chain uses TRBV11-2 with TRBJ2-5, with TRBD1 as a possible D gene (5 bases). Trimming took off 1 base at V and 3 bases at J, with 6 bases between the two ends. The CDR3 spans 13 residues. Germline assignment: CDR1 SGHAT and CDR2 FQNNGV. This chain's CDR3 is CASSLGREETQYF. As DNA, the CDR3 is TGTGCCAGCAGCTTAGGCAGGGAAGAGACCCAGTACTTC.

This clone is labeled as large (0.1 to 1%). The CDR3 DNA follows: TGTGCCAGTAATTTACAGGGAGGTGCTCAGCCCCAGCATTTT. Residues: CASNLQGGAQPQHF. V and J are TRBV19 and TRBJ1-5; the D gene is possibly TRBD1 (6 bases). V was cut by 7 bases and J by 6 bases, with 16 bases left in between. The CDR3 runs 14 residues. Germline assignment: CDR1 LNHDA and CDR2 SQIVND (reference sequence).